Shown below are 18 T cell receptor beta chains from a single sample sequenced in a study of identical twins. Each CDR3 protein gets one entry after TCRdb re-called the 5' RACE reads with MiXCR. The sample has approximately 260,000 distinct CDR3 sequences; about 14% are singletons. Sequenced input: memory (CD45RO+) T cells sorted from blood. All receptors derive from a woman aged 18-29 years in good health.

This clonotype was counted only a few times. V is TRBV5-1 and J is TRBJ2-3, with 8 bases identical to TRBD1. Germline CDR1 is SGHRS and CDR2 is YFSETQ. J lost 2 bases, V lost 4 bases, and 12 bases had no gene match. This CDR3 has 17 amino acids. The DNA for the CDR3 is TGCGCCAGCAGCAGGTCCGGGACAGGCGAATTCACAGATACGCAGTATTTT. Translating gives CASSRSGTGEFTDTQYF.

In its sample, this clonotype was seen a few times. The genes are TRBV20-1 and TRBJ2-4, with D tentatively TRBD2 (6 bases). CDR3 length: 12 amino acids. V lost 3 bases and J 6 bases, leaving 9 bases between the germline ends. Germline lookup yields CDR1 DFQATT and CDR2 SNEGSKA (reference sequence). CDR3 DNA sequence: TGCAGTGCTAGGGAGGGTACAAACATTCAGTACTTC. Protein sequence: CSAREGTNIQYF.

This sequence joins TRBV20-1 and TRBJ2-5; TRBD2 matches at 10 bases. Per the germline V gene, CDR1 is DFQATT and CDR2 is SNEGSKA (reference sequence). V lost 0 bases to trimming and J lost 5 bases; unmatched junction nucleotides: 9. The CDR3 sequence is 16 residues long. This CDR3 is CSARDSSGGAGETQYF. CDR3 DNA: TGCAGTGCTAGAGATTCGAGCGGGGGGGCTGGGGAGACCCAGTACTTC.

The chain combines TRBV5-6 with TRBJ1-2; D uncertain. The CDR3 length is 10 residues. Deletions cut 4 bases from V and 4 bases from J, with 2 bases between. Germline values: CDR1 SGHDT, CDR2 YYEEEE. CDR3 in amino acids: CASSVYGYTF. The CDR3 DNA is TGTGCCAGCAGCGTCTATGGCTACACCTTC.

V usage is TRBV20-1 and J usage is TRBJ2-3; D is uncertain. The germline gives CDR1 DFQATT, CDR2 SNEGSKA (reference sequence). Trimming took 6 bases from V and 6 from J, leaving 10 bases between them. CDR3 size: 11 residues. CDR3 bases: TGCAGTGCCCAGATAAAGGATACGCAGTATTTT. Translated, it gives CSAQIKDTQYF.

The chain employs TRBV11-2 and TRBJ2-7, with a tentative D call TRBD1 (6 bases). Trimming took off 5 bases at V and 7 bases at J, with 18 bases between the two ends. The CDR3 has 14 residues. The V gene's germline CDR1 is SGHAT and CDR2 FQNNGV. The CDR3 is CASSPVRGKREQYF. CDR3 in DNA: TGTGCCAGCAGCCCTGTCAGGGGAAAGCGGGAGCAGTACTTC.

The V gene is TRBV7-2, the J gene TRBJ1-1; tentative D call: TRBD1 (6 bases). Germline loops: CDR1 SGHTA, CDR2 FQGNSA. Trimming stripped 3 bases from V and 5 bases from J, with 13 bases between. The CDR3 loop spans 14 amino acids. CDR3 DNA: TGTGCCAGCAGCTTCAGGGGCGCGAGGACTGAAGCTTTCTTT. Amino acids: CASSFRGARTEAFF. Full variable domain (missing parts from reference TRBV7-2 and TRBJ1-1): GAGVSQSPSNKVTEKGKDVELRCDPISGHTALYWYRQSLGQGLEFLIYFQGNSAPDKSGLPSDRFSAERTGGSVSTLTIQRTQQEDSAVYLCASSFRGARTEAFFGQGTRLTVV.

The V and J genes are TRBV5-5 and TRBJ2-7, with 7 bases that match TRBD1. Per germline, CDR1 SGHKS and CDR2 YYEKEE (reference sequence). The V segment lost 0 bases and the J segment 5 bases; nucleotides outside the gene matches: 2. This CDR3 has 13 residues. CDR3 sequence (DNA): TGTGCCAGCAGCTTGGAGGGGGCCCACGAGCAGTACTTC. Translating gives CASSLEGAHEQYF.

This clonotype was counted only a few times. This rearrangement joins TRBV20-1 to TRBJ2-7; 11 nucleotides match TRBD2. The length of the CDR3 is 16 residues. With V trimmed by 0 bases and J by 0 bases, 4 bases remained unmatched. Germline-derived CDR1 and CDR2 are DFQATT and SNEGSKA (reference sequence). The CDR3: CSAREVLAGDSYEQYF. In DNA form, the CDR3 reads TGCAGTGCTAGAGAAGTACTAGCGGGGGACTCCTACGAGCAGTACTTC.

This clonotype was seen only a few times. The rearrangement uses TRBV20-1 and TRBJ2-1; the D gene is possibly TRBD2 (5 bases). The CDR3 length is 16 residues. CDR1 is DFQATT, CDR2 SNEGSKA, per germline (reference sequence). The V and J ends lost 2 bases and 3 bases respectively, with 17 bases between them. The CDR3: CSARPRRRHIYNEQFF. As DNA, the CDR3 is TGCAGTGCTAGACCTCGGAGGCGTCACATCTACAATGAGCAGTTCTTC.

This sequence joins TRBV3-1 and TRBJ2-5, with a weak D call TRBD2 (6 bases). V was clipped by 1 base and J by 5 bases, with 8 bases between them. This CDR3 is 13 amino acids long. CDR1 and CDR2 (germline): LGHDT, YNNKEL (reference sequence). The CDR3 region is CASSQAGDETQYF. In DNA form, the CDR3 reads TGTGCCAGCAGCCAAGCGGGGGATGAGACCCAGTACTTC.

The V and J genes are TRBV4-2 and TRBJ1-2; D might be TRBD1 (6 bases). V was clipped by 1 base and J by 4 bases, with 13 bases between them. This CDR3 contains 15 residues. Germline CDR1 is LGHNA and CDR2 is YNFKEQ. The CDR3 DNA sequence: TGTGCCAGCAGCCAAGCCGGGACAAAAAGCTATGGCTACACCTTC. Its translation: CASSQAGTKSYGYTF.

The table lists this clonotype with a few counts. The DNA of the CDR3 is TGTGCCAGCAGCTTATTGCTCGACACAGATACGCAGTATTTT. It translates to CASSLLLDTDTQYF. The chain uses TRBV7-9 and TRBJ2-3, with D unclear. The V end was cut by 2 bases, the J end by 2 bases, with 8 bases between. The CDR3 extends over 14 amino acids. The germline CDR1 and CDR2 sequences are SEHNR and FQNEAQ (reference sequence).

This clonotype has just a few counts. The gene calls are TRBV20-1 and TRBJ1-5; perhaps TRBD1 as D (6 bases). Germline loops: CDR1 DFQATT, CDR2 SNEGSKA (reference sequence). Trimming took off 3 bases at V and 9 bases at J, with 15 bases between the two ends. The CDR3 has 13 residues. This chain's CDR3 is CSARWQGKTPQHF. CDR3 DNA sequence: TGCAGTGCTAGGTGGCAGGGGAAAACGCCCCAGCATTTT.

J is TRBJ2-2 and V is TRBV23-1; D is possibly TRBD1 (6 bases). TRBV23-1 is an ORF, with its function uncertain. This CDR3 region has 14 residues. V lost 8 bases and J 0 bases, leaving 10 bases between the germline ends. CDR3 residues: CASWGHANTGELFF. The CDR3 DNA follows: TGCGCCAGCTGGGGACACGCGAACACCGGGGAGCTGTTTTTT.

V is TRBV12-3 or TRBV12-4 and J is TRBJ2-1, with TRBD1 identical over 11 bases. The V gene end was trimmed by 4 bases and the J gene end by 8 bases; junction bases not matched to a gene: 7. The length of the CDR3 is 15 residues. CDR3 protein: CASSSGGQGAYEQFF. The DNA of the CDR3 is TGTGCCAGCAGTTCAGGTGGACAGGGGGCGTATGAGCAGTTCTTC.

J is TRBJ2-1 and V is TRBV4-3; the D call may be TRBD1 or TRBD2 (6 bases each). The CDR3 loop spans 18 amino acids. Germline-derived CDR1 and CDR2 are LGHNA and YSLEER. V was pared by 0 bases and J by 2 bases, with 17 bases between. The DNA of the CDR3 is TGCGCCAGCAGCCAAGACCTGACCGGGGGCCGGCCCTACAATGAGCAGTTCTTC. Protein product: CASSQDLTGGRPYNEQFF.

This clonotype occurred a few times. The CDR3 DNA follows: TGTGCCAGTAGTGACCCCGGGGAGCTGTTTTTT. This translates into CASSDPGELFF. This chain links TRBV19 with TRBJ2-2, with unresolved D. The CDR3 is 11 residues long. Germline values: CDR1 LNHDA, CDR2 SQIVND (reference sequence). The V and J ends lost 5 bases and 6 bases respectively, with 4 bases between them.